This record looks at one T cell receptor (beta chain) sequence and its context. MiXCR, applied by TCRdb to the 5' RACE reads, yields one record per CDR3 protein. The sample shows some 290,000 distinct CDR3 sequences, 20% of them seen only once. CDR3 length: 14 residues. Germline lookup yields CDR1 MNHEY and CDR2 SMNVEV (reference sequence). V was pared by 6 bases and J by 7 bases, with 15 bases between. This record belongs to a study of CD8 T cells in ankylosing spondylitis. This TCR came from a male donor with ankylosing spondylitis or in good health (not recorded which). V usage is TRBV27 and J usage is TRBJ2-2; D gene uncertain. Sequencing was performed on blood, either unsorted or a sorted T cell fraction (not recorded which). CDR3 DNA sequence: TGTGCCAGCAGCAATATTATGTTGGGCGGGGAGCTGTTTTTT. It codes for CASSNIMLGGELFF.